Presented here are 23 T cell receptor beta chains from one specimen sequenced in a study of blood T cell repertoires in COVID-19. Clones were sequenced by immunoSEQ multiplex PCR, and TCRdb holds only the in-frame ones, with some missing. The sample carries 35,000 to 45,000 clones, nearly 90% recorded once. The material sequenced was peripheral blood. The source is a man over 45 with active COVID-19.

The sample holds one count of this clone. The chain couples TRBV5-6 to TRBJ1-4, with 7 bases fitting TRBD1. The CDR3 contains 16 residues. Germline-derived CDR1 and CDR2 are SGHDT and YYEEEE. The V and J ends lost 5 bases and 4 bases, in that order; junction bases with no gene match: 11. The CDR3: CASRRGQERNNEKLFF. The CDR3 nucleotides are TGTGCCAGCAGGAGAGGACAGGAGAGAAATAATGAAAAACTGTTTTTT.

The rearrangement uses TRBV9 and TRBJ2-3; 7 positions agree with TRBD1. CDR1 is SGDLS and CDR2 is YYNGEE in the germline V gene. The CDR3 sequence is 15 residues long. The ends lost 0 bases at V and 2 bases at J; junction bases unmatched: 3. This CDR3 is CASSVVGGYTDTQYF. CDR3 DNA sequence: TGTGCCAGCAGCGTAGTAGGGGGCTACACAGATACGCAGTATTTT.

The chain carries TRBV18 and TRBJ2-7, with 7 bases lining up with TRBD1. The CDR3 length is 12 residues. The V and J ends lost 5 bases and 4 bases, in that order; junction bases with no gene match: 2. Germline CDR1 KGHSH, CDR2 LQKENI. The CDR3, as DNA: TGTGCCAGCTCATCACAGGGGTACGAGCAGTACTTC. Its translation is CASSSQGYEQYF.

The J gene is TRBJ2-7, the V gene TRBV3-1 (or the pseudogene TRBV3-2); TRBD1 matches at 10 bases. The J segment lost 5 bases and the V segment lost 3 bases, leaving 4 bases of the junction unmatched. The CDR3 is 14 amino acids. Germline assignment: CDR1 LGHDT and CDR2 YNNKEL (reference sequence). The CDR3 coding sequence is TGTGCCAGCAGCCAGGGACAGGGGACCGACGAGCAGTACTTC. This codes for CASSQGQGTDEQYF.

CDR3 nucleotide sequence: TGTGCCAGCTCACCACGGAGTCTGGGTCTGAACACTGAAGCTTTCTTT. Its translation is CASSPRSLGLNTEAFF. This chain links TRBV18 with TRBJ1-1; D is unresolved. CDR1 is KGHSH, CDR2 LQKENI, per germline. This CDR3 region has 16 residues. Between the trimmed V and J ends, which lost 1 base and 0 bases, there was a span of 12 bases.

This sequence joins TRBV7-6 and TRBJ2-3, with TRBD1 matching 10 bases. Germline V gene data show CDR1 as SGHVS and CDR2 as FNYEAQ. The V segment lost 4 bases and the J segment 8 bases; nucleotides outside the gene matches: 9. The CDR3 runs 15 residues. The CDR3 nucleotides read TGTGCCAGCAGCTCGGGGGACAGGGGCTTTGGTACGCAGTATTTT. Translating it yields CASSSGDRGFGTQYF.

This rearrangement joins TRBV29-1 to TRBJ1-1; D may be TRBD1 (5 bases). Germline V gene data show CDR1 as SQVTM and CDR2 as ANQGSEA. The ends were cut back, 5 bases at V and 4 bases at J, with 11 bases in the middle. There are 12 residues in the CDR3. The CDR3 loop reads CSVRGGSTEAFF. In DNA, the CDR3 is TGCAGCGTTAGGGGAGGCAGCACTGAAGCTTTCTTT.

CDR3 sequence (DNA): TGTGCCAGCAGCTTAAGGGTAGCGGGGGACTACACAGATACGCAGTATTTT. Translation: CASSLRVAGDYTDTQYF. V is TRBV7-8 and J is TRBJ2-3; 9 bases are shared with TRBD2. The length of the CDR3 is 17 residues. Losses at the gene ends were 2 bases for V and 2 bases for J; bases not matched to a gene: 8. Germline V gene data show CDR1 as SGHVS and CDR2 as FQNEAQ.

V and J are TRBV6-2 or TRBV6-3 and TRBJ2-7, with D possibly matching TRBD1 (6 bases). This CDR3 is built from 15 residues. Trimming took off 2 bases at V and 7 bases at J, with 18 bases between the two ends. The germline V gene has CDR1 MNHEY and CDR2 SVGEGT. In DNA form, the CDR3 reads TGTGCCAGCAGTTACGAGCAGGGGAGACGTTATGAGCAGTACTTC. Translated, it gives CASSYEQGRRYEQYF.

The CDR3 is CASSIQRGAYNEQFF. CDR3 DNA sequence: TGTGCCAGCAGCATACAGCGGGGGGCGTACAATGAGCAGTTCTTC. This chain connects TRBV21-1 to TRBJ2-1; the table's D call, TRBD2, has no DNA check behind it. TRBV21-1 is reported as a pseudogene. The CDR3 covers 15 residues.

V and J are TRBV28 and TRBJ2-5; D might be TRBD2 (5 bases). The V gene lost 7 bases and the J gene lost 0 bases, with 18 bases spanning the gap. CDR1 MDHEN and CDR2 SYDVKM come from the germline V gene. This CDR3 spans 16 amino acids. CDR3 residues: CASTYTGLGNQETQYF. In nucleotides, the CDR3 is TGTGCCAGCACTTACACCGGGCTCGGGAACCAAGAGACCCAGTACTTC.

The CDR3 spells CARRLGTRCENEQFF. The CDR3 DNA reads TGTGCCAGAAGATTAGGGACTAGATGTGAGAATGAGCAGTTCTTC. The chain recombines TRBV5-3 with TRBJ2-1, with TRBD2 matching 8 bases. TRBV5-3 is an ORF, and what it does is uncertain. Unmatched junction bases numbered 11, after V lost 5 bases and J lost 7 bases. The CDR3 sequence is 15 residues long.

The chain recombines TRBV7-6 with TRBJ2-1; D unclear. CDR1 and CDR2 from the germline V gene are SGHVS and FNYEAQ. V was cut by 1 base and J by 3 bases, with 7 bases left in between. CDR3 length: 14 residues. The CDR3 nucleotides read TGTGCCAGCAGCTTAGATCGGGTCTACAATGAGCAGTTCTTC. Amino acid sequence: CASSLDRVYNEQFF.

This clone was detected only once. This chain connects TRBV3-1 (or the pseudogene TRBV3-2) to TRBJ2-7; no firm D call. This CDR3 is 12 amino acids long. The germline V gene has CDR1 LGHDT and CDR2 YNNKEL (reference sequence). With 4 bases removed from V and 2 bases from J, the gap between germline ends came to 6 bases. The DNA of the CDR3 is TGTGCCAGCAGCCGCAGTACCTACGAGCAGTACTTC. Translation gives CASSRSTYEQYF.

The V and J genes are TRBV11-2 and TRBJ2-3; TRBD1 matches 8 bases. CDR1 and CDR2 (germline): SGHAT, FQNNGV. V dropped 4 bases and J dropped 6; count of bases not matched to a gene: 15. There are 17 residues in the CDR3. In DNA form, the CDR3 reads TGTGCCAGCAGCTACGGGGTGGCAGGGGGCCGTTGGGATACGCAGTATTTT. This sequence encodes CASSYGVAGGRWDTQYF.

This chain joins TRBV6-2 or TRBV6-3 and TRBJ1-1, with 7 bases fitting TRBD1. Germline V lookup: CDR1 MNHEY, CDR2 SVGEGT. V shed 5 bases, J shed 5 bases, and the junction held 8 bases outside the gene matches. This CDR3 comprises 14 residues. DNA for the CDR3: TGTGCCAGCAGTCGACAGGGACAAGGAACTGAAGCTTTCTTT. Protein: CASSRQGQGTEAFF.

The chain is built from TRBV5-1 and TRBJ2-3; 7 bases agree with TRBD2. Trimming removed 2 bases from V and 2 bases from J; junction bases left unmatched: 8. From germline, CDR1 is SGHRS and CDR2 YFSETQ. The CDR3 length is 16 residues. CDR3 sequence reads: CASSLGDYRLTDTQYF. CDR3 coding DNA: TGCGCCAGCAGCTTAGGGGACTACCGCCTCACAGATACGCAGTATTTT.

V and J are TRBV7-8 and TRBJ1-2, with D possibly matching TRBD1 (6 bases). The CDR3 consists of 17 residues. Deletions cut 2 bases from V and 2 bases from J, with 18 bases between. CDR1 SGHVS and CDR2 FQNEAQ come from the germline V gene. CDR3 sequence (DNA): TGTGCCAGCAGCTTACGTAGACAGGAAAGATCAAACTATGGCTACACCTTC. Its protein is CASSLRRQERSNYGYTF.

The chain recombines TRBV5-1 with TRBJ2-3, with 8 positions matching TRBD2. The V segment lost 5 bases and the J segment 0 bases; nucleotides outside the gene matches: 8. Per germline, CDR1 SGHRS and CDR2 YFSETQ. The CDR3 covers 16 residues. As DNA, the CDR3 is TGCGCCAGCAGGCGTGTAGCGGGGACTAGCACAGATACGCAGTATTTT. Amino acid sequence: CASRRVAGTSTDTQYF.

The chain employs TRBV7-9 and TRBJ1-2, with 8 bases aligning to TRBD1. The junction had 19 bases not matched to a gene; V was cut back by 5 bases and J by 8 bases. The germline V gene has CDR1 SEHNR and CDR2 FQNEAQ (reference sequence). There are 17 residues in the CDR3. CDR3 residues: CASSLYFLDRGQLGYTF. The CDR3 DNA reads as TGTGCCAGCAGCCTCTACTTCCTAGACAGGGGCCAATTGGGCTACACCTTC.

The chain combines TRBV7-8 with TRBJ2-1; 9 nucleotides match TRBD1. The CDR3 consists of 17 residues. Germline V gene sequence: CDR1 SGHVS, CDR2 FQNEAQ. The ends lost 3 bases at V and 0 bases at J; junction bases unmatched: 6. The DNA of the CDR3 is TGTGCCAGCAGCTTTAGGGACAGGGAAAGCTCCTACAATGAGCAGTTCTTC. Its translation: CASSFRDRESSYNEQFF. The variable domain in full, with the rest retrieved from reference TRBV7-8 and TRBJ2-1, is GAGVSQSPRYKVAKRGQDVALRCDPISGHVSLFWYQQALGQGPEFLTYFQNEAQLDKSGLPSDRFFAERPEGSVSTLKIQRTQQEDSAVYLCASSFRDRESSYNEQFFGPGTRLTVL.

The gene calls are TRBV20-1 and TRBJ1-3, with D unclear. V lost 6 bases to trimming and J lost 8 bases, with 8 bases between them. From germline, CDR1 is DFQATT and CDR2 SNEGSKA (reference sequence). The CDR3 extends over 10 amino acids. CDR3 sequence: CSAGEDTIYF. CDR3 coding DNA: TGCAGTGCCGGGGAGGACACCATATATTTT.

The genes are TRBV7-9 and TRBJ2-7; a possible D gene is TRBD1 (6 bases). Germline CDR1 reads SEHNR; CDR2 reads FQNEAQ (reference sequence). The CDR3 totals 15 residues. Between the trimmed V and J ends, which lost 4 bases and 0 bases, there was a span of 13 bases. The DNA of the CDR3 is TGTGCCAGCAGCTCGACAGGAACCGTCTCCTACGAGCAGTACTTC. This encodes CASSSTGTVSYEQYF.